Each of the 4 T cell receptor beta chains below was sequenced from the same sample in a study of graft-versus-host responses after intestinal transplantation. The data were produced by immunoSEQ multiplex PCR, yet TCRdb's version contains in-frame clones alone and is incomplete. Here the sample spans about 29,000 clones, approximately 93% being singletons. The source was PBMCs, collected 66 days after intestinal transplant. The receptors here all came from a human patient who received an intestinal transplant, so some T cells may come from the graft donor.

V usage is TRBV5-6 and J usage is TRBJ2-3; 8 bases agree with TRBD1. This CDR3 is built from 14 residues. The germline gives CDR1 SGHDT, CDR2 YYEEEE. The V and J ends lost 4 bases and 2 bases, in that order; junction bases with no gene match: 3. The CDR3 nucleotides read TGTGCCAGCAGCATGGACAGGGCCACAGATACGCAGTATTTT. This encodes CASSMDRATDTQYF.

J is TRBJ2-1 and V is TRBV4-3; D is unclear. V dropped 4 bases and J dropped 0 bases, with 10 bases sitting between them. Per germline, CDR1 LGHNA and CDR2 YSLEER. CDR3 length: 15 residues. The DNA for the CDR3 is TGCGCCAGCAGCCCCTCGTCCCGCTCCTACAATGAGCAGTTCTTC. It is translated as CASSPSSRSYNEQFF.

V usage is TRBV4-1 and J usage is TRBJ1-5, with D unresolved. The V gene's germline CDR1 is MGHRA and CDR2 YSYEKL. V lost 1 base, J lost 11 bases, and 12 bases lay in between. The CDR3 covers 13 residues. CDR3 DNA: TGCGCCAGCAGCCAAGCGGGTGGGGAGGCCCAGCATTTT. This gives the protein CASSQAGGEAQHF.

The chain couples TRBV27 to TRBJ2-1; 15 nucleotides align to TRBD2. Trimming removed 4 bases from V and 4 bases from J; junction bases left unmatched: 2. This CDR3 is 16 amino acids long. The germline CDR1 and CDR2 sequences are MNHEY and SMNVEV (reference sequence). CDR3: CASSSGTSGRYNEQFF. CDR3 nucleotide sequence: TGTGCCAGCAGTTCCGGGACTAGCGGGAGGTACAATGAGCAGTTCTTC.